These T cell receptor beta chains were read from a single sample in a study of blood T cell repertoires in COVID-19. Assay used: immunoSEQ multiplex PCR; TCRdb lists only in-frame clones, some missing. Among more than 100,000 clones listed, 90% were seen once. The specimen sequenced was peripheral blood. Source of these receptors: a woman aged 55-75 years with COVID-19, enrolled during active disease. CDR3s include the opening cysteine and the closing phenylalanine or tryptophan. A D gene is named only where the DNA matches it firmly. Clone size is given for some rows only: seen once, a few or many times, or a class if the clone is expanded.

NA TRBD1 TRBJ1-3 TRBV6-5 TGTGCCAGCAGTTACCGGACAGGGGAGAGCACCATATATTTT CASSYRTGESTIYF
NA NA TRBJ1-4 TRBV6-1 TGTGCCAGCAGTGAAGGGCTCAGGAATGAAAAACTGTTTTTT CASSEGLRNEKLFF
NA NA TRBJ2-1 TRBV7-6 TGTGCCAGCAGCTTAGGGCTAGCCGCCTACAATGAGCAGTTCTTC CASSLGLAAYNEQFF
NA TRBD1 TRBJ2-7 TRBV7-8 TGTGCCAGCAGCGACCGCCGGGACAGCTCCTACGAGCAGTACTTC CASSDRRDSSYEQYF
NA TRBD1 TRBJ1-2 TRBV4-2 TGTGCCAGCAGTCGGGGACAGGGGATGGACTATGGCTACACCTTC CASSRGQGMDYGYTF
NA NA TRBJ2-3 TRBV4-3 TGCGCCAGCAGCCAAGTCCCAGCGGGCACAGATACGCAGTATTTT CASSQVPAGTDTQYF
NA TRBD1 TRBJ1-5 TRBV4-2 TGTGCCAGCAGCCAAGGGGGACAGGGTTGGGGTCAGCCCCAGCATTTT CASSQGGQGWGQPQHF
NA TRBD1 TRBJ1-6 TRBV29-1 TGCAGCGCCCAGACAGGGGGAAATTCACCCCTCCACTTT CSAQTGGNSPLHF
NA TRBD1 TRBJ1-5 TRBV7-7 TGTGCTAGCAGCCCAGACAGGGATCAGCCCCAGCATTTT CASSPDRDQPQHF
NA NA TRBJ1-5 TRBV6-6 TGTGCCAGCAGCAGAATGCCCTTAGACCCTACCGGTACAGGGAACAATCAGCCCCAGCATTTT CASSRMPLDPTGTGNNQPQHF
NA TRBD2 TRBJ2-2 TRBV7-8 TGTGCCACCGCGACGGGGAGGGGGAACACCGGGGAGCTGTTTTTT CATATGRGNTGELFF
NA TRBD2 TRBJ2-5 TRBV5-1 TGCGCCAGCAGCTTGAGGACTAGCGGGGCCGGGGAGACCCAGTACTTC CASSLRTSGAGETQYF
NA NA TRBJ1-1 TRBV29-1 TGCAGCGGGAGCAACTACATGAACACTGAAGCTTTCTTT CSGSNYMNTEAFF
NA TRBD2 TRBJ2-3 TRBV7-9 TGTGCCAGCAGCCGCCCTAGCGGGGGTGTGGATACGCAGTATTTT CASSRPSGGVDTQYF
NA NA TRBJ1-5 TRBV7-2 TGTGCCAGCAGCCCGGACAGACATCAGCCCCAGCATTTT CASSPDRHQPQHF
NA NA TRBJ1-2 TRBV12-3/TRBV12-4 TGTGCCAGCAGTCAGGACAGCGTCTATGGCTACACCTTC CASSQDSVYGYTF
NA NA TRBJ1-1 TRBV9 TGTGCCAGCAGCGCTACAGGACAGCCAAACACTGAAGCTTTCTTT CASSATGQPNTEAFF
NA NA TRBJ2-1 TRBV7-2 TGTGCCAGCAGCTTAGTGGGGGGCTCCTACAATGAGCAGTTCTTC CASSLVGGSYNEQFF
NA TRBD1 TRBJ1-2 TRBV27 TGTGCCAGCAGTTTACAGGGGGACTATGGCTACACCTTC CASSLQGDYGYTF
NA NA TRBJ1-4 TRBV4-3 TGCGCCAGCAGCCAAGATAGGGCCCAGGGCGGTGAAAAACTGTTTTTT CASSQDRAQGGEKLFF
NA NA TRBJ2-5 TRBV5-4 TGTGCCAGCAGCGAAGACTGGATCCAATCGCAAGAGACCCAGTACTTC CASSEDWIQSQETQYF
NA NA TRBJ1-2 TRBV5-4 TGTGCCAGCAGCTTCAGGGTACTCTATGGCTACACCTTC CASSFRVLYGYTF
NA TRBD1 TRBJ1-6 TRBV3-1/TRBV3-2 TGTGCCAGCAGAGGATGGGACAGGGGTAATTCACCCCTCCACTTT CASRGWDRGNSPLHF
NA TRBD2 TRBJ2-1 TRBV5-5 TGTGCCAGCAGCCTGGGACTAGCGGGGGGGCCTGTTTTCAATGAGCAGTTCTTC CASSLGLAGGPVFNEQFF
NA NA TRBJ2-7 TRBV13 TGTGCCAGCAGATTAGGATCCAGGGGATACGAGCAGTACTTC CASRLGSRGYEQYF
NA TRBD1 TRBJ2-1 TRBV19 TGTGCCAGTAGTATAGCGTCCAGGGGGCAAGAGCAGTTCTTC CASSIASRGQEQFF
NA NA TRBJ1-4 TRBV12-3/TRBV12-4 TGTGCCAGCAGTAGAGGACAGTCGGAACTGTTTTTT CASSRGQSELFF
NA TRBD2 TRBJ2-3 TRBV7-2 TGTGCCAGCAGCTTCGCCTCCGGGACTAGCGGGGGAATTGCGCAGTATTTT CASSFASGTSGGIAQYF
NA TRBD1 TRBJ1-3 TRBV5-8 TGTGCCAGCAGCTTTCGACAGGGTACTGGAAACACCATATATTTT CASSFRQGTGNTIYF
NA NA TRBJ2-7 TRBV13 TGTGCCAGCAGCTCAGCGGACAGCTCCTACGAGCAGTACTTC CASSSADSSYEQYF
NA TRBD1 TRBJ1-1 TRBV7-9 TGTGCCAGCAGCCGAATCATGGGGTCTGACAGGGAAGGGGGCACTGAAGCTTTCTTT CASSRIMGSDREGGTEAFF
NA NA TRBJ1-2 TRBV7-2 TGTGCCAGCAGCTTACCTACGCGTAGCTTGCGTGGCTACACCTTC CASSLPTRSLRGYTF
NA TRBD2 TRBJ2-1 TRBV3-1/TRBV3-2 TGTGCCAGCAGCCGACAAAGCGGGGGGACCACTTACAATGAGCAGTTCTTC CASSRQSGGTTYNEQFF
NA TRBD1 TRBJ2-5 TRBV27 TGTGCCAGCAGTTCAAACAGGGGACAGACCCAGTACTTC CASSSNRGQTQYF
NA NA TRBJ1-2 TRBV6-2/TRBV6-3 TGTGCCAGCAGCGAAGCGCGGGGAAATGCTAACTATGGCTACACCTTC CASSEARGNANYGYTF
NA TRBD1 TRBJ1-2 TRBV5-6 TGTGCCAGCAGCCCGGAGGGGGCAATTAACTATGGCTACACCTTC CASSPEGAINYGYTF
NA NA TRBJ2-1 TRBV5-1 TGCGCCAGCAGCTTGGACAGGGACAATGAGCAGTTCTTC CASSLDRDNEQFF
NA NA TRBJ1-1 TRBV5-4 TGTGCCAGCAGCTTGGAGCAGGGTGTTAGCACTGAAGCTTTCTTT CASSLEQGVSTEAFF
few TRBD2 TRBJ2-2 TRBV11-3 TGTGCCAGCAGCCCGGGGGGAGACACCCTACACGGGGAGCTGTTTTTT CASSPGGDTLHGELFF
NA TRBD2 TRBJ2-7 TRBV5-1 TGCGCCAGCAGCCCTGGCGGGGCGCGGGAGTACGAGCAGTACTTC CASSPGGAREYEQYF
NA TRBD1 TRBJ1-2 TRBV5-6 TGTGCCAGCTGGACAGGGATTAACTATGGCTACACCTTC CASWTGINYGYTF
NA TRBD2 TRBJ2-5 TRBV7-8 TGTGCCAGCAGCTCGCGGGGGGTGAAAGAGACCCAGTACTTC CASSSRGVKETQYF
NA TRBD1 TRBJ2-6 TRBV19 TGTGCCAGTAGTGGGGGGGACAGGGCCTCCTTCTCTGGGGCCAACGTCCTGACTTTC CASSGGDRASFSGANVLTF